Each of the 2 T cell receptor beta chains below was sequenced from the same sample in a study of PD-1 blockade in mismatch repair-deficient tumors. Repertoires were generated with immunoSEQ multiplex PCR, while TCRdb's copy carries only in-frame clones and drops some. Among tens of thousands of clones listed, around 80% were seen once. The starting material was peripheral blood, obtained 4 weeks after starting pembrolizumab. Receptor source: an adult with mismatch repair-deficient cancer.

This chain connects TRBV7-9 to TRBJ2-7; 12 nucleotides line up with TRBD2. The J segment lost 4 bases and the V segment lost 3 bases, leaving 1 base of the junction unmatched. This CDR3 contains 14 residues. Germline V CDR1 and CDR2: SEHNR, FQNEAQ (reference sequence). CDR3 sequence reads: CASSFGTSGYEQYF. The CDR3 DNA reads TGTGCCAGCAGCTTCGGGACTAGCGGGTACGAGCAGTACTTC.

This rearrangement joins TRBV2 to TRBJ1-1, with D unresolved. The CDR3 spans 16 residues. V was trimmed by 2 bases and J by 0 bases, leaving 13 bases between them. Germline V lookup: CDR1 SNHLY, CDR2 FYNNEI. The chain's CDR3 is CASSERHVTMNTEAFF. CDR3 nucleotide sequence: TGTGCCAGCAGTGAAAGGCATGTCACCATGAACACTGAAGCTTTCTTT. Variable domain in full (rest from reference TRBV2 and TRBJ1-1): EPEVTQTPSHQVTQMGQEVILRCVPISNHLYFYWYRQILGQKVEFLVSFYNNEISEKSEIFDDQFSVERPDGSNFTLKIRSTKLEDSAMYFCASSERHVTMNTEAFFGQGTRLTVV.